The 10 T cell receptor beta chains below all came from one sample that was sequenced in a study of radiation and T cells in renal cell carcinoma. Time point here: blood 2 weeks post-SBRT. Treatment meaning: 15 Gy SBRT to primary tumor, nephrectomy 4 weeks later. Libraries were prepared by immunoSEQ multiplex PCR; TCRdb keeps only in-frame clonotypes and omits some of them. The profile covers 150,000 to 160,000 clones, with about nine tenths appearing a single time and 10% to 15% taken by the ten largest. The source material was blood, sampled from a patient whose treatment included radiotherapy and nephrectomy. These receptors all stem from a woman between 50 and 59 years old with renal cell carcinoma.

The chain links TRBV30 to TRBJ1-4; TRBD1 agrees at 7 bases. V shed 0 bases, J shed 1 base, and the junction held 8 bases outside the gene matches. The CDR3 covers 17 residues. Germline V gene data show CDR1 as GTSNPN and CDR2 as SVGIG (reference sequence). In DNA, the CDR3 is TGTGCCTGGAGTGTACCCCCCCGACAGGGAACTAATGAAAAACTGTTTTTT. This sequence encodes CAWSVPPRQGTNEKLFF.

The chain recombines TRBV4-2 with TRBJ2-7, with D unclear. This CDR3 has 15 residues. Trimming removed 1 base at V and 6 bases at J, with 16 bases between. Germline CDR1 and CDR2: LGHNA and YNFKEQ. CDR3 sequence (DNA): TGTGCCAGCAGCCAAGTTCGGGTGTTCCCGGTCGAGCAGTACTTC. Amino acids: CASSQVRVFPVEQYF.

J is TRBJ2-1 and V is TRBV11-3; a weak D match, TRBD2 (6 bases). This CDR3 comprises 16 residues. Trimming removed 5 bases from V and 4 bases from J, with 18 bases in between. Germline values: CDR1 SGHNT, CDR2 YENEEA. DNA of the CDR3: TGTGCCAGCAGCGCCGACGGGGCGGGGCCTTACAATGAGCAGTTCTTC. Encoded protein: CASSADGAGPYNEQFF.

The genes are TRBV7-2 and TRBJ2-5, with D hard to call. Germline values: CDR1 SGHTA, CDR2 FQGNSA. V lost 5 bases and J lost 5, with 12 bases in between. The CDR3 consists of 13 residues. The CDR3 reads CASSPTNVETQYF. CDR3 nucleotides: TGTGCCAGCAGCCCCACAAATGTGGAGACCCAGTACTTC.

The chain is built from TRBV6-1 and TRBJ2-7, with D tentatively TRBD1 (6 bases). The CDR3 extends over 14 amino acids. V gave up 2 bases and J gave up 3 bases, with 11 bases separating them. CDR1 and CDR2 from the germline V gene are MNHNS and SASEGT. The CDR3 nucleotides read TGTGCCAGCAGTGAAAACAGGGACAACTACGAGCAGTACTTC. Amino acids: CASSENRDNYEQYF.

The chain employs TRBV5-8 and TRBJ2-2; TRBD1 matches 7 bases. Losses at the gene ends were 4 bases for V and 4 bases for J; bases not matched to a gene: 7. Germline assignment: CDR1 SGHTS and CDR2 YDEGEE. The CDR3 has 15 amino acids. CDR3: CASSHRDSSTGELFF. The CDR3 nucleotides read TGTGCCAGCAGCCATCGGGACAGCTCCACCGGGGAGCTGTTTTTT.

Here the CDR3 DNA reads TGTGCCAGTAGTATCGGTAGTCCCACCGGACGGTATGGCTACACCTTC. It specifies CASSIGSPTGRYGYTF. V gene TRBV19 combines with J gene TRBJ1-2; unclear D gene. CDR1 is LNHDA and CDR2 is SQIVND in the germline V gene (reference sequence). Trimming took 3 bases from V and 5 from J, leaving 19 bases between them. CDR3 length: 16 amino acids.

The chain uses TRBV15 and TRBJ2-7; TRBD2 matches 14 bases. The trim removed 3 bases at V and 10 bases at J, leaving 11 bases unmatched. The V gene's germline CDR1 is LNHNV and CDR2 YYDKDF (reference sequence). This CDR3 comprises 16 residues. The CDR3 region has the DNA TGTGCCACCAGCAGTGACCTGGGGGGACTAGCGGGGGTTCAGTACTTC. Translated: CATSSDLGGLAGVQYF.

CDR3 residues: CASSVNRVNTEAFF. In DNA, the CDR3 is TGTGCCAGCAGTGTTAACAGGGTAAACACTGAAGCTTTCTTT. The chain employs TRBV6-1 and TRBJ1-1; TRBD1 is a possible D gene (6 bases). The CDR3 is 14 amino acids. In germline, CDR1 is MNHNS, CDR2 SASEGT. Trimming stripped 4 bases from V and 2 bases from J, with 11 bases between.

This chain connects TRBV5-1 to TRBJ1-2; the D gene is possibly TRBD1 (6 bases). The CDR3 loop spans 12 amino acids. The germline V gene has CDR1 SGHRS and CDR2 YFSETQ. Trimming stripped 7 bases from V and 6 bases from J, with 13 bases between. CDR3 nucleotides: TGCGCCAGCCGCCCGACAGGAGATGGCTACACCTTC. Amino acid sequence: CASRPTGDGYTF.